Below, one T cell receptor beta chain is given with its context. Its specific antigen is unknown. No base quality information exists; no much larger clone differs at one position. V ends up 7 bases short and J 8 bases short, with an unmatched junction base count of 8. The CDR3 starts with the cysteine, ends with the phenylalanine, and has 14 residues. Of the read, only the CDR3 DNA is kept; its 42 bases are in frame from base 1. As encoded in the germline V gene, CDR1 is MDHEN while CDR2 is SYDVKM. The immunoSEQ Assay was the method used to sequence TCRbeta CDR3 regions. After extraction, genomic DNA underwent amplification by bias-controlled multiplex PCR, followed by high-throughput sequencing. On the authors' methods: To quantify the absolute abundance of each unique TCRbeta CDR3 region, sequences were collapsed and filtered. T cell fraction was estimated by normalizing TCRbeta template counts to usable DNA, with usable DNA measured through amplification of reference genes found in all nucleated cells. Repertoire TCRs were annotated as SARS-CoV-2-specific when V gene, CDR3 amino acid sequence and J gene were exactly matched to a known reactive TCR set. The reference SARS-CoV-2 TCR set came from MIRA and was filtered for enrichment in COVID-19-positive ImmuneCODE repertoires, removing public or cross-reactive TCRs. Using the MIRA antigens, annotated TCRs were further analysed by specific ORF or by position within an ORF. Breadth was defined as annotated unique rearrangements over total unique productive rearrangements; depth was the summed frequency of those rearrangements. Group comparisons of TCR breadth used two-sided Wilcoxon rank-sum tests. The table was pulled from immuneACCESS by TCRdb, which kept in-frame rearrangements only. Such tables lose some clones; where checked, under half of the loss comes from unresolved V genes, and the rest has no known cause. That table gives V, J and clone size, and the DNA gave D and trimming. The table for this sample lists about 450,000 clones; roughly 89% of them were counted only once. The ten largest clonotypes hold about 2.4% of the sample.

The treatment or condition tag for this specimen amounts to: approximately 18 received Ad26.COV2.S at low or high dose, single or two shots; 5 received placebo; per-sample allocation not given. For vaccine and placebo recipients, the sequenced repertoires came from samples collected on day 63 after the first injection. Cohort 1b enrolled about two dozen adults aged 18-55 years at a single site in Boston, USA, between 29 July and 7 August 2020. Ad26.COV2.S was a replication-incompetent adenovirus type 26 vector expressing a prefusion-stabilized SARS-CoV-2 spike protein from the original Wuhan strain. This entry comes from a study of Ad26.COV2.S vaccination and SARS-CoV-2 variants (dated by TCRdb to the early 2020s). Regarding the complete study: Vaccine-arm donors were drawn from COV1001, a multicentre, randomized, double-blind, placebo-controlled phase I-IIa trial of Ad26.COV2.S in healthy adults. Investigators did not know the trial group allocation while performing experiments and assessing outcomes. Trial participants were randomized into five groups of five: low-dose or high-dose Ad26.COV2.S given once or twice, or placebo on both occasions. The specificity and breadth of SARS-CoV-2-reactive T cell receptors after Ad26.COV2.S vaccination were assessed by TCRbeta repertoire sequencing. A total of some 30 samples were included in the TCR-sequenced set, comprising about 20 Ad26.COV2.S vaccine recipients, 5 placebo recipients and 8 SARS-CoV-2 convalescent individuals. Dosing of Ad26.COV2.S was intramuscular, at either 5x10^10 or 1x10^11 viral particles, delivered as one shot or as two shots spaced 56 days apart.

Beyond this particular receptor, the publication reports: Substantial breadth of spike-specific CD8+ and CD4+ T cell responses was reported after vaccination. Vaccine and placebo recipients had similar non-spike TCR breadth, a finding consistent with the vaccine containing only spike. The study was not powered to compare responses between vaccine doses or regimens. It was noted by the authors that total T cell responses may have been underestimated by the TCR breadth and depth analyses. Compared with placebo recipients, Ad26.COV2.S recipients showed higher spike-specific TCR breadth (P = 0.0014).

The specimen comprised peripheral blood, sampled in a trial of Ad26.COV2.S vaccine versus placebo. The sequence is built from TRBV28 and TRBJ1-2; TRBD1 agrees with 12 junctional bases. This receptor was identified in a person between 18 and 65 years old who received the Ad26.COV2.S COVID-19 vaccine or a placebo. The DNA reads TGTGCCAGCACTCCGGGACAGGGGGCCCGCGGCTACACCTTC. Its translation reads: CASTPGQGARGYTF.